This T cell receptor beta chain stems from a study of long-term antiretroviral therapy in people with HIV. The V and J ends lost 1 base and 6 bases respectively, with 10 bases between them. CDR1 is SEHNR, CDR2 FQNEAQ, per germline (reference sequence). The CDR3 length is 14 residues. Version v3.0 of the immunoSEQ assay was performed at survey level. Repertoires were generated with immunoSEQ multiplex PCR, while TCRdb's copy carries only in-frame clones and drops some. The sample lists approximately 41,000 clones; 80% were seen once. The receptor's source is a man aged 18 to 30 with HIV. The sample consisted of unsorted PBMCs, taken 1.5 years after starting antiretroviral therapy. The rearrangement links TRBV7-9 to TRBJ2-4, with D unclear. CDR3 amino acids: CASSLVSVVNIQYF. The CDR3 bases are TGTGCCAGCAGCTTAGTAAGCGTTGTAAACATTCAGTACTTC.